This entry is about one T cell receptor beta chain. Unique molecular identifiers were affixed to discrete cDNA molecules within the library. Per the study methods: Samples contained a median of approximately 100,000 TCRs, with a range of about 23,224 to 700,000. TCRdb re-called the RACE reads through MiXCR, storing one row per CDR3 protein. Clone size and V and J calls follow TCRdb, not the original study. The data contain around 350,000 distinct CDR3 sequences, approximately 5% of them singletons. The CDR3 consists of 16 residues. Per germline, CDR1 LNHDA and CDR2 SQIVND (reference sequence). The junction had 8 bases not matched to a gene; V was cut back by 7 bases and J by 1 base. These data belong to a study of human T cells and chemical hapten exposure. Across the whole study: 2% DPC was applied to 2 cm by 2 cm of upper inner arm skin for sensitization. Readings were taken at 6 days from patch tests that had applied 0.01% DPC to the upper back.

This sample's time point: pre-sensitization, week 0. Treatment reported: therapeutic diphenylcyclopropenone sensitization with weekly scalp DPC. The starting material was whole blood, obtained in connection with sensitization to the hapten diphenylcyclopropenone (DPC). The source is a woman aged 18-35 years with alopecia areata. Some clones in this sample may be carry-over from other donors' samples. This chain uses TRBV19 with TRBJ2-3; TRBD1 matches 10 bases. CDR3 amino acids: CASTKLGTGGTDTQYF. In DNA, the CDR3 is TGTGCCAGTACAAAACTCGGGACAGGGGGCACAGATACGCAGTATTTT.